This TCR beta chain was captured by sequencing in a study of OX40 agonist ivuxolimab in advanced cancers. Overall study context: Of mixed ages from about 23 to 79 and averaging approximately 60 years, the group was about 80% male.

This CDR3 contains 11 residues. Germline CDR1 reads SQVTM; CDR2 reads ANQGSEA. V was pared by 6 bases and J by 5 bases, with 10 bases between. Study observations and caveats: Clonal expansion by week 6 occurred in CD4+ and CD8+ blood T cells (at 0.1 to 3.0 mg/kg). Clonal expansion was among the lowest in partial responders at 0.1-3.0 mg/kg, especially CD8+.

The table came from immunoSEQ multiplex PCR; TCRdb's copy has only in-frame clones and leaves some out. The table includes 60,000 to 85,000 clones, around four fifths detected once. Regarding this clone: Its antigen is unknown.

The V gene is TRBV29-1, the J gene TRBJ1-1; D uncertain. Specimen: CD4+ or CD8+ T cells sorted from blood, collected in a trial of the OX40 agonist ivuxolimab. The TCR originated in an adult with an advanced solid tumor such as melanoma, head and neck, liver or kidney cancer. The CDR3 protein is CSVGSVTEAFF. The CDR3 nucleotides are TGCAGCGTGGGGTCTGTGACTGAAGCTTTCTTT.